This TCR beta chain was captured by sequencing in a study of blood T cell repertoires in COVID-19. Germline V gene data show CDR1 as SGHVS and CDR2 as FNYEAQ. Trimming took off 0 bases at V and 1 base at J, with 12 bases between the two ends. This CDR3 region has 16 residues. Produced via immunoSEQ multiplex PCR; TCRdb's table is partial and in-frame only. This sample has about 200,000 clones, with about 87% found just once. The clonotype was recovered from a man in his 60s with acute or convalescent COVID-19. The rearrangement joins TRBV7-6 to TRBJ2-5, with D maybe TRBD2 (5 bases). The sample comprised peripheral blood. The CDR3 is CASSLAGFGSQETQYF. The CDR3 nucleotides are TGTGCCAGCAGCTTAGCGGGTTTTGGGAGCCAAGAGACCCAGTACTTC. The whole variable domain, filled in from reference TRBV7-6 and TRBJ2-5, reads GAGVSQSPRYKVTKRGQDVALRCDPISGHVSLYWYRQALGQGPEFLTYFNYEAQQDKSGLPNDRFSAERPEGSISTLTIQRTEQRDSAMYRCASSLAGFGSQETQYFGPGTRLLVL.